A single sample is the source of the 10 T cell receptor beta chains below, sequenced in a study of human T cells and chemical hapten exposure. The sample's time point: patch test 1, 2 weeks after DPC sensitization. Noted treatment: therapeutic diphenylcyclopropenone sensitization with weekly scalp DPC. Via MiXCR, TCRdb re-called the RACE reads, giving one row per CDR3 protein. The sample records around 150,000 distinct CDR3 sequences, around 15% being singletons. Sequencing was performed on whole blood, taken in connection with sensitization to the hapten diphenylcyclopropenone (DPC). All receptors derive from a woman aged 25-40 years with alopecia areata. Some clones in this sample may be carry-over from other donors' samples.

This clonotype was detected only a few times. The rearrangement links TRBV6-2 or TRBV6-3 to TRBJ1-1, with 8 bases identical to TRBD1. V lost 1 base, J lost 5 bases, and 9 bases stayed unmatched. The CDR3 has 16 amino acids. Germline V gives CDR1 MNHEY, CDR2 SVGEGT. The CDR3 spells CASSYYRGQGGTEAFF. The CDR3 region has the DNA TGTGCCAGCAGTTACTACCGCGGACAGGGCGGAACTGAAGCTTTCTTT.

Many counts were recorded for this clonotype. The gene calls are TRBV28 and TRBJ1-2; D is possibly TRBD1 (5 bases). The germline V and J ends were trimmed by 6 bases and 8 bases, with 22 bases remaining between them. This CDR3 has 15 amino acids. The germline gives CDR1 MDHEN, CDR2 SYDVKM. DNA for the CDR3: TGTGCCAGCAGAACCCCGGGACCCAGGGAGGCAGGCTACACCTTC. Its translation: CASRTPGPREAGYTF.

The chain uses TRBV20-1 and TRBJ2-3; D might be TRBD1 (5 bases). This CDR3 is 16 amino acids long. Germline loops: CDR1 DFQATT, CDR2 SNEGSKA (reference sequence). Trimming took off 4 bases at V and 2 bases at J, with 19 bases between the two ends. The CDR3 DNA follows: TGCAGTGCTATTAAAACTGGACACCTGGCCACAGATACGCAGTATTTT. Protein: CSAIKTGHLATDTQYF.

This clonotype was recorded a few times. For the CDR3, the DNA is TGTGCCAGCAGCTCCGGACAGGGTCGGGAGCTGTTTTTT. This codes for CASSSGQGRELFF. The chain combines TRBV7-3 with TRBJ2-2; 8 nucleotides agree with TRBD1. This CDR3 spans 13 amino acids. CDR1 and CDR2 (germline): SGHTA, FQGTGA. J gave up 9 bases and V 4 bases, and 4 bases lay outside the gene matches. Supplemented by reference TRBV7-3 and TRBJ2-2, the full variable domain reads GAGVSQTPSNKVTEKGKYVELRCDPISGHTALYWYRQSLGQGPEFLIYFQGTGAADDSGLPNDRFFAVRPEGSVSTLKIQRTERGDSAVYLCASSSGQGRELFFGEGSRLTVL.

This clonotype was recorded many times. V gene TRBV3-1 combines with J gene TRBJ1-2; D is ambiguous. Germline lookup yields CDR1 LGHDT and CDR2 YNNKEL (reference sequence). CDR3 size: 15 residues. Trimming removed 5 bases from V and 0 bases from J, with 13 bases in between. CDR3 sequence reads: CASSNLNGANYGYTF. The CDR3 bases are TGTGCCAGCAGCAATCTCAACGGAGCTAACTATGGCTACACCTTC.

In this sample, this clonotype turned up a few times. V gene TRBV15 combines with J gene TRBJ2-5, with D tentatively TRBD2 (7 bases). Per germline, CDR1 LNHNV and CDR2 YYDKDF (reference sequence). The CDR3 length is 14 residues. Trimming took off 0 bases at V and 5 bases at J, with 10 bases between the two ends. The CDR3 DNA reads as TGTGCCACCAGCAGAGATCGGGGGGCCGAGACCCAGTACTTC. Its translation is CATSRDRGAETQYF.

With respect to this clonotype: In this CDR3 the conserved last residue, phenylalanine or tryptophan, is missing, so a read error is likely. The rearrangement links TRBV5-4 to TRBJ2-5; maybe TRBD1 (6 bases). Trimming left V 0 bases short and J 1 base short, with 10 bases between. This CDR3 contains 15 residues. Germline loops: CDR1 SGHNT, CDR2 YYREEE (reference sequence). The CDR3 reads CASSLGDRIQETQYS. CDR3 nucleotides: TGTGCCAGCAGCTTGGGCGACAGGATCCAAGAGACCCAGTACTCC.

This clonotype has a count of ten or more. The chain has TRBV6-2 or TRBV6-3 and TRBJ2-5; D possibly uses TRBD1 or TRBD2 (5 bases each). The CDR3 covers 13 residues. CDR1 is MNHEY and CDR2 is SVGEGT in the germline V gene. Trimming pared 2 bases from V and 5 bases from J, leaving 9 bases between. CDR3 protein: CASSYAGAETQYF. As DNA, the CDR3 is TGTGCCAGCAGTTACGCCGGGGCCGAGACCCAGTACTTC.

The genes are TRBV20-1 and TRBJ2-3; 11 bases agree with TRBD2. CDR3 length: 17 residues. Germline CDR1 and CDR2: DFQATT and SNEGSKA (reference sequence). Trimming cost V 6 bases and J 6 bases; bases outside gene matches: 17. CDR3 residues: CSASTGTSGIRGDTQYF. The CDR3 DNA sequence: TGCAGTGCGAGTACCGGGACTAGCGGAATAAGGGGGGATACGCAGTATTTT.

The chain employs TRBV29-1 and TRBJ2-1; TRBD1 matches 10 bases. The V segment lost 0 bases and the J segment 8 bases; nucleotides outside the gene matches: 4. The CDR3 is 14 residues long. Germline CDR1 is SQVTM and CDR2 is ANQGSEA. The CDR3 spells CSVEDGDRGYEQFF. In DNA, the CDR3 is TGCAGCGTTGAAGATGGGGACAGGGGCTATGAGCAGTTCTTC.